This TCR beta chain was sequenced for a study of T cell responses to AZD1222 COVID-19 vaccine. Study observations and caveats: The donor group comprised mostly white British people and more females; the analysis possibly underestimated clonal diversity. Among spike-specific TCRs, nearly half reportedly target unmutated variant regions. Without day 14 samples, only post-peak T cell repertoires were studied. Across spike, vaccine-associated CD4 TCRs were found, dominant at 160-218 and 743-854.

Remarks on this clone: Antigen: not known.

Only in-frame clones appear in the TCRdb table, and some are missing; sequencing was by immunoSEQ multiplex PCR. The data show 140,000 to 150,000 clones, 85% to 95% seen once. The CDR3 is made up of 13 amino acids. With 4 bases clipped from V and 3 bases from J, the junction kept 2 bases outside the gene matches. From germline, CDR1 is SGDLS and CDR2 YYNGEE. This chain links TRBV9 with TRBJ2-5; 8 bases map to TRBD2. Source: peripheral blood, taken after recovery from COVID-19. The receptor was derived from an adult who had recovered from COVID-19. CDR3 amino acids: CASSYGGEETQYF. DNA for the CDR3: TGTGCCAGCAGCTACGGGGGGGAAGAGACCCAGTACTTC.